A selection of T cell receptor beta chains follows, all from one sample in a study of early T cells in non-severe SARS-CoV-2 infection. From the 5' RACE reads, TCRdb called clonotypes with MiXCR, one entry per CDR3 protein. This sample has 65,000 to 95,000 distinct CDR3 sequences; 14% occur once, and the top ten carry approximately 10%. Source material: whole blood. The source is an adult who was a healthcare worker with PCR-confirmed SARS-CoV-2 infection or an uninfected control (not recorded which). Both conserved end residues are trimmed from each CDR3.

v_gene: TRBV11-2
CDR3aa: ASSSVPETQY

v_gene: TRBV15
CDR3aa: ATSRDEDEQY

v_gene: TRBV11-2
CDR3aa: ASSLAAVSTDTQY

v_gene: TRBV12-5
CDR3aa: ASGPVGGEQF

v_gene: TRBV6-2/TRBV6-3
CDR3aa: ASSYSSGERLSSYNEQF

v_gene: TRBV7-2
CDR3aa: ASSFLSYEQY

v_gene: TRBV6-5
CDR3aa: ASSYGQGAVYEQY

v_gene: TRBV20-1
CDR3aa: SAQDRGSYNEQF

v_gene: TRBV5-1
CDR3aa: ASSRGQGDTEAF

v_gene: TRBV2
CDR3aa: ASSISDVNTEAF

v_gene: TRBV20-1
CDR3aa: SASNRQGVGQPQH

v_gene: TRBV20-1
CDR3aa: SARDPGQDFSPLH

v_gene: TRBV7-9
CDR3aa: ASSPFQGGTDTQY

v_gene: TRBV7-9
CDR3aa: ASSSRDRGRGTEAF

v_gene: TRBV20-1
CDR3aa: SARVRSSYNEQF

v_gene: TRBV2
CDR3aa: ASSEGVGSPLH

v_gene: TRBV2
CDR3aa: ASSAANALAGRYT

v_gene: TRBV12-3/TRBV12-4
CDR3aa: ASTTGPGNEQF

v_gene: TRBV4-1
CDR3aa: ASSQDGSGANVLT

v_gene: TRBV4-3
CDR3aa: ASSQDGQSYNEQF

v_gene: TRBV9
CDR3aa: ASSVGLAGYNEQF

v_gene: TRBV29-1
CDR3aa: SVEVRVYNEQF

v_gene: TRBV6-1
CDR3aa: AGRGPNTEAF

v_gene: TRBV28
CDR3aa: ASSPFGATDTQY

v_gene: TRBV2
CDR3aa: ASTRRTGYGYT

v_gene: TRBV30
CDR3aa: AWVGNTIY

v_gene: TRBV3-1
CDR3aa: ASSPSGRGFPYEQY

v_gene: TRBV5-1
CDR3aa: ASSWSDTQY

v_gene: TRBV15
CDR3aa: ATSRDSGGADTQY

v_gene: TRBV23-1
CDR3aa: ASSQRGDIYEQY

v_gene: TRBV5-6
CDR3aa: ASSRGHYYGYT

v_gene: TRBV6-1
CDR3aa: ASRVEAFYPGELF

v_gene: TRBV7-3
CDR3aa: ASRAGGTSTEQF

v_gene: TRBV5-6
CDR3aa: ASSSTVYEQY